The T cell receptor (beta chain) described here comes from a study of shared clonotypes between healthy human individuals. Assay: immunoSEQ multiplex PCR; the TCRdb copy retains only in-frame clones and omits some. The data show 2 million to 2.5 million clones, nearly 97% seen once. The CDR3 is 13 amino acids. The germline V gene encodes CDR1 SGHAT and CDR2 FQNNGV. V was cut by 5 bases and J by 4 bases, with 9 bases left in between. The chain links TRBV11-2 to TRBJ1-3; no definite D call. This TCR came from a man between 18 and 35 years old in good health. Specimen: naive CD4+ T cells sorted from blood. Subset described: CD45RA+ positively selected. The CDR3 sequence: CASSPLGGNTIYF. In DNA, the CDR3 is TGTGCCAGCAGCCCCCTCGGGGGAAACACCATATATTTT. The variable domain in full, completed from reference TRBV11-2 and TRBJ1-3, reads EAGVAQSPRYKIIEKRQSVAFWCNPISGHATLYWYQQILGQGPKLLIQFQNNGVVDDSQLPKDRFSAERLKGVDSTLKIQPAKLEDSAVYLCASSPLGGNTIYFGEGSWLTVV.